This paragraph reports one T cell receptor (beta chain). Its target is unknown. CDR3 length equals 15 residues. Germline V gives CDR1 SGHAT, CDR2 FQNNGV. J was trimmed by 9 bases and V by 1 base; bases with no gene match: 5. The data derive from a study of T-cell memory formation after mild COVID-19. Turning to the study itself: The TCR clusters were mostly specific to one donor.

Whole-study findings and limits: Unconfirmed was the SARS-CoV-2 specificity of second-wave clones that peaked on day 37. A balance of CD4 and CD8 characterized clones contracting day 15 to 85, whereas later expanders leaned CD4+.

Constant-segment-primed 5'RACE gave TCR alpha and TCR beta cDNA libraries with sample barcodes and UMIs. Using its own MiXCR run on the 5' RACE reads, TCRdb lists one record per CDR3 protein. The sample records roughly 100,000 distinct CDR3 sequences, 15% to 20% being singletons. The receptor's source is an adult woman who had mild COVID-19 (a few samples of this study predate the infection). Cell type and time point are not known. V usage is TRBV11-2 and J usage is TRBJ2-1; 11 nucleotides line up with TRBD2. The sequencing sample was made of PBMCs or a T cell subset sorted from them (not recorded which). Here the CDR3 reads CASSLATSGGTEQFF. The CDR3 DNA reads TGTGCCAGCAGCTTAGCTACTAGCGGGGGTACTGAGCAGTTCTTC.